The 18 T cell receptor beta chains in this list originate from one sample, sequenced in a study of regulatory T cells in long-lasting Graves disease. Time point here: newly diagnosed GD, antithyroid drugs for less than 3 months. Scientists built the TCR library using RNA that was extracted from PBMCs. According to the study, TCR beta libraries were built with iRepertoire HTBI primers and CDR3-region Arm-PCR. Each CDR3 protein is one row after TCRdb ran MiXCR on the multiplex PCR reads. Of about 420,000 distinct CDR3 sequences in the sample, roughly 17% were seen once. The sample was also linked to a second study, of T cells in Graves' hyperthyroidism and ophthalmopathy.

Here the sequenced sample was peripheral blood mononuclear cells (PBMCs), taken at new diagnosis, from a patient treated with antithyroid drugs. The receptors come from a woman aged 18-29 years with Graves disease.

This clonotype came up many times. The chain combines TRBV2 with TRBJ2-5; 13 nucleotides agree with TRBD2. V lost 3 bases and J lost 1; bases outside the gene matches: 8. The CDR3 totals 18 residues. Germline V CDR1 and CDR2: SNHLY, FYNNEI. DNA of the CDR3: TGTGCCAGCAGTGATTTTAGACTAGCGGGAGGACTCCAAGAGACCCAGTACTTC. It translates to CASSDFRLAGGLQETQYF.

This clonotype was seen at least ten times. CDR3 sequence: CASSEGRSSYEQYF. The CDR3 DNA is TGTGCCAGCAGTGAAGGGCGGAGCTCCTACGAGCAGTACTTC. The rearrangement joins TRBV2 to TRBJ2-7; D remains ambiguous. The CDR3 runs 14 residues. Germline lookup yields CDR1 SNHLY and CDR2 FYNNEI. Trimming pared 1 base from V and 0 bases from J, leaving 7 bases between.

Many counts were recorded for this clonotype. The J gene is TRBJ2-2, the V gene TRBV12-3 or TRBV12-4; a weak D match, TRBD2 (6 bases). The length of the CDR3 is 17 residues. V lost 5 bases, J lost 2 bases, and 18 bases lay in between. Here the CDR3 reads CASSQDAGKQNTGELFF. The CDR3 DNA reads TGTGCCAGCAGTCAGGATGCGGGGAAACAAAACACCGGGGAGCTGTTTTTT.

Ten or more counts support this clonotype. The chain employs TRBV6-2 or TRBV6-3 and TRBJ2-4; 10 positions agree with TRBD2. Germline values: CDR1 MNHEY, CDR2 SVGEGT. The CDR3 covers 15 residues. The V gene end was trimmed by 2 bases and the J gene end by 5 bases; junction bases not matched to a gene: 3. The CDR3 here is CASSYPGTSENIQYF. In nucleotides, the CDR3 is TGTGCCAGCAGTTACCCGGGGACTAGCGAAAACATTCAGTACTTC.

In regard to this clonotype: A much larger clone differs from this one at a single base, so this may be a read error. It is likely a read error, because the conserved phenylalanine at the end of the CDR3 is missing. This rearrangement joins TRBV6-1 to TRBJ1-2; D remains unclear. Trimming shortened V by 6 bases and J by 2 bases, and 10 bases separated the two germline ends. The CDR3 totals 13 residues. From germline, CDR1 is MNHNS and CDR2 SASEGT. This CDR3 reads CASRENINYGYTS. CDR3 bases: TGTGCCAGCAGGGAAAACATAAACTATGGCTACACCTCC.

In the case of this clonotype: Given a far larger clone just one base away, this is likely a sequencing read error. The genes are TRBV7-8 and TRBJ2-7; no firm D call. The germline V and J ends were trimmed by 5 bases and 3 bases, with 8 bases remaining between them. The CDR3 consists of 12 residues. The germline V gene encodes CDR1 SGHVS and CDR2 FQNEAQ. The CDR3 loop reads CASSHANYEQYF. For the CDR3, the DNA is TGTGCCAGCAGCCACGCTAACTACGAGCAGTACTTC.

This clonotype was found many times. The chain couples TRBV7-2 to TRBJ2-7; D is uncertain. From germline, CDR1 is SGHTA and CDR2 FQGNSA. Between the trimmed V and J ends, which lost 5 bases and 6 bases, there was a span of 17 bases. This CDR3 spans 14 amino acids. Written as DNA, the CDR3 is TGTGCCAGCAGCCCTCCCGGGTTGGTGGGCGAGCAGTACTTC. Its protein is CASSPPGLVGEQYF.

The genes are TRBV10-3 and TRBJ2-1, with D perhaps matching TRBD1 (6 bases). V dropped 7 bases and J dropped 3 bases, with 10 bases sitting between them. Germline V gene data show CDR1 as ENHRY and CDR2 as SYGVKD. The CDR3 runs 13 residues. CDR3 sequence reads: CAITAGDYNEQFF. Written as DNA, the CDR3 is TGTGCCATCACTGCAGGGGACTACAATGAGCAGTTCTTC.

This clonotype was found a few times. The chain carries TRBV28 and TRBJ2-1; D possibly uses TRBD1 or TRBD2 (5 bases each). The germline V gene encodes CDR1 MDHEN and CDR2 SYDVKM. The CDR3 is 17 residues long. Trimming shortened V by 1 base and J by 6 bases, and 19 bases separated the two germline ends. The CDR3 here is CASSLSLPGPISNEQFF. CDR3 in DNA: TGTGCCAGCAGTTTATCCCTTCCGGGACCGATAAGCAATGAGCAGTTCTTC.

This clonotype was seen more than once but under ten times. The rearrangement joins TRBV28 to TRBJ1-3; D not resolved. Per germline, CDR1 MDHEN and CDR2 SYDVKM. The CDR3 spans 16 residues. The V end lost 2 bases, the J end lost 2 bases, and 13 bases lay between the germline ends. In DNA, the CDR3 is TGTGCCAGCAGTTTACGAGGATATAGGACTGGAAACACCATATATTTT. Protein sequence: CASSLRGYRTGNTIYF.

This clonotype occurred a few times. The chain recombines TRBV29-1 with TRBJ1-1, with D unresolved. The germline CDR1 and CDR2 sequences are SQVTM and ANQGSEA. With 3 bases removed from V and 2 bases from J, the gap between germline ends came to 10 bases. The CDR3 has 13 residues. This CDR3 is CSVELQPNTEAFF. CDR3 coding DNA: TGCAGCGTTGAGCTACAGCCTAACACTGAAGCTTTCTTT.

CDR3 in DNA: TGTGCCAGCAGTTTAAGGGGGAATAATTCACCCCTCCACTTT. This encodes CASSLRGNNSPLHF. This chain uses TRBV27 with TRBJ1-6; D is perhaps TRBD1 (6 bases). V lost 2 bases and J lost 5, with 7 bases in between. Germline CDR1 MNHEY, CDR2 SMNVEV (reference sequence). This CDR3 is 14 amino acids long.

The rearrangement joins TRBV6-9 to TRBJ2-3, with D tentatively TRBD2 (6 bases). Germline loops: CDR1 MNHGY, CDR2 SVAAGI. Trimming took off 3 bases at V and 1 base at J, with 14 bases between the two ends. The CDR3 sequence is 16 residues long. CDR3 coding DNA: TGTGCCAGCAGTTACTCTGGCGGGATAGGCACAGATACGCAGTATTTT. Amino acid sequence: CASSYSGGIGTDTQYF.

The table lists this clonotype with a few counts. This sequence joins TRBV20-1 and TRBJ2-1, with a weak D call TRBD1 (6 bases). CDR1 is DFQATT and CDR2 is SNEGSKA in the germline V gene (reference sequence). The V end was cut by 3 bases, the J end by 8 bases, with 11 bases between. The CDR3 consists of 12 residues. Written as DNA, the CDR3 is TGCAGTGCTAGTCCCTCAGGGGATGAGCAGTTCTTC. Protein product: CSASPSGDEQFF.

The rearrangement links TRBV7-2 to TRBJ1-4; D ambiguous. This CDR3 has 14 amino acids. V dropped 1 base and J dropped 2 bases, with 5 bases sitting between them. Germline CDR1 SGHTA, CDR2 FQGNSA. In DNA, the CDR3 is TGTGCCAGCAGCTTAGTACTCACTAATGAAAAACTGTTTTTT. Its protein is CASSLVLTNEKLFF.

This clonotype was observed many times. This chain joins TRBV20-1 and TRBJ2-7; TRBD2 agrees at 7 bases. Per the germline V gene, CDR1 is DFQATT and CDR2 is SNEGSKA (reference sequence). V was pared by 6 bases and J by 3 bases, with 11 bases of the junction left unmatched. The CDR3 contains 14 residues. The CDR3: CSAPDLGGLYEQYF. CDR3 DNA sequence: TGCAGTGCCCCGGATCTGGGAGGGCTCTACGAGCAGTACTTC.

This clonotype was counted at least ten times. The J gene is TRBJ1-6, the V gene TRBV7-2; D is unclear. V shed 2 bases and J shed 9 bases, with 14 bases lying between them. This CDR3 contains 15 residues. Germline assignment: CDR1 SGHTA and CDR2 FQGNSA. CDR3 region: CASSLQGIIGSPLHF. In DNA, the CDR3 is TGTGCCAGCAGCTTACAAGGGATAATCGGTTCACCCCTCCACTTT. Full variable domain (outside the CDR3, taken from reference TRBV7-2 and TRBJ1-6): GAGVSQSPSNKVTEKGKDVELRCDPISGHTALYWYRQSLGQGLEFLIYFQGNSAPDKSGLPSDRFSAERTGGSVSTLTIQRTQQEDSAVYLCASSLQGIIGSPLHFGNGTRLTVT.

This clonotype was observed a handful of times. This CDR3 is CASSQGLAGVSEQYF. Here the CDR3 DNA reads TGCGCCAGCAGCCAAGGACTAGCGGGAGTCTCAGAGCAGTACTTC. This chain connects TRBV4-3 to TRBJ2-7; 12 bases line up with TRBD2. This CDR3 has 15 residues. Germline CDR1 and CDR2: LGHNA and YSLEER. After removal of 1 base from V and 7 bases from J, the junction contained 5 bases not matched to a gene.